The clone carrying this T cell receptor beta chain was counted ten times or more. What it binds is unknown. This sample was included in a study of T cells in Graves' hyperthyroidism and ophthalmopathy. General study points: Progression to ophthalmopathy was predicted a median of about 6.6 months early. Also found in blood were most expanded thyroid clonotypes above 0.001.

Graves' hyperthyroidism was deemed stable given no ophthalmopathy progression within 18 months. Fresh peripheral blood, under 13 ml, was the source of the PBMCs. The source material, RNA transcripts, was used to amplify TCR beta CDR3 regions. During a first-round RT-PCR of the TCR CDR3, the HTBI primer set was used. TCRdb reprocessed the multiplex PCR reads with MiXCR, giving one entry per CDR3 protein. Here the sample spans around 690,000 distinct CDR3 sequences, 15% to 20% being singletons. The CDR3 contains 13 residues. Trimming removed 7 bases from V and 7 bases from J; junction bases left unmatched: 9. Germline V lookup: CDR1 SQVTM, CDR2 ANQGSEA.

Sequencing was done on a sample of blood. The J gene is TRBJ2-7, the V gene TRBV29-1; 11 bases match TRBD2. The receptor comes from a man in his fifties or sixties with Graves' hyperthyroidism. This CDR3 is CSAETSGTGEQYF. DNA for the CDR3: TGCAGCGCCGAGACTAGCGGGACTGGTGAGCAGTACTTC.